These T cell receptor beta chains were read from a single sample in a study of cytomegalovirus exposure and HLA in healthy donors. The protocol was immunoSEQ multiplex PCR, while the TCRdb copy is restricted to in-frame clones and leaves out a portion. The repertoire holds about 190,000 clones, with 79% as singletons. Sequenced sample: PBMCs. These receptors came from a woman between 45 and 65 years old in good health and CMV-seronegative. Both conserved end residues are part of each CDR3. The order of the fields is clone size, J gene, V gene, D gene, CDR3 DNA, CDR3 protein. D genes are given only for firm matches. Size tells how often a clone was seen (once, few, many) or the class of an expanded clone, and some rows leave it out.

size: .; J: TRBJ2-6; V: TRBV28; D: .; DNA: TGTGCCACCCTCTCTGGGGCCAACGTCCTGACTTTC; CDR3: CATLSGANVLTF
size: .; J: TRBJ2-7; V: TRBV7-9; D: .; DNA: TGTGCCAGCATCCGGGGAGGTCCCTACGAGCAGTACTTC; CDR3: CASIRGGPYEQYF
size: .; J: TRBJ1-1; V: TRBV12-5; D: .; DNA: TGTGCTAGTGGTTTGGGGACAGCGAACACTGAAGCTTTCTTT; CDR3: CASGLGTANTEAFF
size: .; J: TRBJ1-2; V: TRBV7-2; D: .; DNA: TGTGCCAGCAGCCCGATACCGGGACTCCAAATAAACTATGGCTACACCTTC; CDR3: CASSPIPGLQINYGYTF
size: .; J: TRBJ2-5; V: TRBV4-1; D: TRBD2; DNA: TGCGCCAGCAGCCAAGATGGGGGACTAGTGCTTGGGACCCAGTACTTC; CDR3: CASSQDGGLVLGTQYF
size: .; J: TRBJ1-1; V: TRBV9; D: TRBD1; DNA: TGTGCCAGCAGCTCCAGGACAGGGATAGGGGCCACTGAAGCTTTCTTT; CDR3: CASSSRTGIGATEAFF
size: .; J: TRBJ2-3; V: TRBV15; D: .; DNA: TGTGCCACCAGCAGAGATTACCGGGGAAGAGGGGGTTTCGCGTCGGATACGCAGTATTTT; CDR3: CATSRDYRGRGGFASDTQYF
size: few; J: TRBJ2-1; V: TRBV6-4; D: .; DNA: TGTGCCAGCAGTGACTTTCCCGGAGGCGGTGGTGAGCAGTTCTTC; CDR3: CASSDFPGGGGEQFF
size: few; J: TRBJ1-1; V: TRBV4-3; D: .; DNA: TGCGCCAGCAGCCTCCGGACAATGAACACTGAAGCTTTCTTT; CDR3: CASSLRTMNTEAFF
size: once; J: TRBJ2-3; V: TRBV5-1; D: .; DNA: TGCGCCAGCAGCGCCCGAGAGGGTCACACAGATACGCAGTATTTT; CDR3: CASSAREGHTDTQYF
size: .; J: TRBJ2-2; V: TRBV27; D: TRBD1; DNA: TGTGCCAGCAGTCCCGGGACAGGGGGGACCGGGGAGCTGTTTTTT; CDR3: CASSPGTGGTGELFF
size: .; J: TRBJ2-5; V: TRBV6-5; D: .; DNA: TGTGCCAGCAGCGAAGAGACCCAGTACTTC; CDR3: CASSEETQYF
size: .; J: TRBJ1-2; V: TRBV28; D: .; DNA: TGTGCCAGCAGATACGACAGGTCTGGTGGCTACACCTTC; CDR3: CASRYDRSGGYTF
size: .; J: TRBJ1-2; V: TRBV11-2; D: .; DNA: TGTGCCAGCAGCTCACCCATTCTGGGGCCCCCTTGTGGCTACACCTTC; CDR3: CASSSPILGPPCGYTF
size: .; J: TRBJ2-1; V: TRBV27; D: .; DNA: TGTGCCAGCAGTGACCAGGGGCTGCGGATCTACAATGAGCAGTTCTTC; CDR3: CASSDQGLRIYNEQFF
size: .; J: TRBJ1-2; V: TRBV30; D: TRBD1; DNA: TGTGCCTGGAGTTACAGGGGGACAACTCAAGGCTACACCTTC; CDR3: CAWSYRGTTQGYTF
size: .; J: TRBJ2-7; V: TRBV28; D: TRBD2; DNA: TGTGCCAGCAGTCCCGGCCGCGGGGGTGGATACGAGCAGTACTTC; CDR3: CASSPGRGGGYEQYF
size: few; J: TRBJ1-2; V: TRBV25-1; D: .; DNA: TGTGCCAGCAGTGAAATCGAAAGTGGCCACACCTTC; CDR3: CASSEIESGHTF
size: .; J: TRBJ1-5; V: TRBV18; D: .; DNA: TGTGCCAGCCGTGCCATACCGTCTCCTATCGGGGGAGTTCAGCCCCAGCATTTT; CDR3: CASRAIPSPIGGVQPQHF
size: .; J: TRBJ1-1; V: TRBV6-5; D: .; DNA: TGTGCCAGCAGTTACTCGGGCCGGGGGAACACTGAAGCTTTCTTT; CDR3: CASSYSGRGNTEAFF
size: .; J: TRBJ1-1; V: TRBV6-1; D: TRBD1; DNA: TGTGCCAGCAGTCCGTCGGGACAGGGGAACACTGAAGCTTTCTTT; CDR3: CASSPSGQGNTEAFF
size: .; J: TRBJ1-1; V: TRBV5-1; D: TRBD1; DNA: TGCGCCAGCAGCTTAATTGACAGGGTTCGGATGAACACTGAAGCTTTCTTT; CDR3: CASSLIDRVRMNTEAFF
size: .; J: TRBJ2-2; V: TRBV11-2; D: TRBD1; DNA: TGTGCCAGCAGCTCCCCGGGACAGGGCACCGGGGAGCTGTTTTTT; CDR3: CASSSPGQGTGELFF
size: .; J: TRBJ2-1; V: TRBV4-1; D: .; DNA: TGCGCCAGCAGCCAAGATCGAGCAGGGGAGAATGGTGAGCAGTTCTTC; CDR3: CASSQDRAGENGEQFF
size: .; J: TRBJ2-1; V: TRBV25-1; D: .; DNA: TGTGCCAGCAGTGGACCCTCTAGGGGTGAGCAGTTCTTC; CDR3: CASSGPSRGEQFF
size: .; J: TRBJ2-1; V: TRBV5-1; D: TRBD2; DNA: TGCGCCAGCAGCTTTACTAGCGGGGGTTACAATGAGCAGTTCTTC; CDR3: CASSFTSGGYNEQFF
size: .; J: TRBJ2-7; V: TRBV7-2; D: TRBD1; DNA: TGTGCCAGCAGCTTAGAACAGGGGGTGACCTACGAGCAGTACTTC; CDR3: CASSLEQGVTYEQYF
size: .; J: TRBJ2-3; V: TRBV7-9; D: .; DNA: TGTGCCAGCAGCCTCACAGGGAAGGAGGATACGCAGTATTTT; CDR3: CASSLTGKEDTQYF
size: .; J: TRBJ1-2; V: TRBV27; D: .; DNA: TGTGCCAGCAGTTTATGGGAGATTCAGGGGCCCCCCTCACTTGGCTACACCTTC; CDR3: CASSLWEIQGPPSLGYTF
size: once; J: TRBJ1-5; V: TRBV2; D: TRBD1; DNA: TGTGCCAGCAGAGTGGGACAGGGGGCAAGACGTCAGCCCCAGCATTTT; CDR3: CASRVGQGARRQPQHF
size: .; J: TRBJ2-1; V: TRBV28; D: TRBD2; DNA: TGTGCCAGCAGTTTCCGAGGGACTAGTAACAATGAGCAGTTCTTC; CDR3: CASSFRGTSNNEQFF
size: once; J: TRBJ1-2; V: TRBV4-1; D: .; DNA: TGCGCCAGCAGCCAATGGGCGGGGGCGATTGGCTACACCTTC; CDR3: CASSQWAGAIGYTF
size: .; J: TRBJ2-1; V: TRBV7-9; D: TRBD2; DNA: TGTGCCAGCAGCTTAGTCCCAGCGGGAGGAAACAATGAGCAGTTCTTC; CDR3: CASSLVPAGGNNEQFF
size: .; J: TRBJ2-1; V: TRBV5-1; D: .; DNA: TGCGCCAGCAGCTTGGAGAGACTATCTTACAATGAGCAGTTCTTC; CDR3: CASSLERLSYNEQFF
size: .; J: TRBJ1-5; V: TRBV7-9; D: .; DNA: TGTGCCAGCAGCTTAGCTGGGGGACTGTCAAATCAGCCCCAGCATTTT; CDR3: CASSLAGGLSNQPQHF
size: .; J: TRBJ2-1; V: TRBV5-8; D: TRBD1; DNA: TGTGCCAGCAGCCCTGGACAGGTTCGGAATGAGCAGTTCTTC; CDR3: CASSPGQVRNEQFF
size: .; J: TRBJ1-6; V: TRBV9; D: .; DNA: TGTGCCAGCAGCGTAGGGCAGGTCGGTTCACCCCTCCACTTT; CDR3: CASSVGQVGSPLHF
size: .; J: TRBJ2-5; V: TRBV25-1; D: .; DNA: TGTGCCAGCAGTGTAACAGGGTCTTTAGAGCAGTACTTC; CDR3: CASSVTGSLEQYF
size: once; J: TRBJ1-1; V: TRBV7-9; D: .; DNA: TGTGCCAGCAGCAGGTGGGGGGGTGTGGACACTGAAGCTTTCTTT; CDR3: CASSRWGGVDTEAFF
size: .; J: TRBJ1-1; V: TRBV27; D: TRBD1; DNA: TGTGCCAGCAGTTCCCGACAGGGGACTGAAGCTTTCTTT; CDR3: CASSSRQGTEAFF
size: few; J: TRBJ2-4; V: TRBV13; D: .; DNA: TGTGCCAGCAGCTTATGGAACCAGGTTAACATTCAGTACTTC; CDR3: CASSLWNQVNIQYF
size: .; J: TRBJ1-1; V: TRBV19; D: TRBD1; DNA: TGTGCCAGTACTAAAAGGACAGGCTTCACTGAAGCTTTCTTT; CDR3: CASTKRTGFTEAFF
size: .; J: TRBJ1-2; V: TRBV4-3; D: TRBD1; DNA: TGCGCCAGCAGCCAAGATTGGGGGACAGGGAGTTCCACTAACTATGGCTACACCTTC; CDR3: CASSQDWGTGSSTNYGYTF
size: .; J: TRBJ1-2; V: TRBV28; D: .; DNA: TGTGCCAGCAGCCAGGGGTATAACTATGGCTACACCTTC; CDR3: CASSQGYNYGYTF
size: once; J: TRBJ1-5; V: TRBV19; D: .; DNA: TGTGCCAGTAGTAGCGGGGTAGGGAGCAATCAGCCCCAGCATTTT; CDR3: CASSSGVGSNQPQHF
size: .; J: TRBJ2-2; V: TRBV19; D: TRBD1; DNA: TGTGCCAGTAGTACCCCGACAGGGTTTCACACCGGGGAGCTGTTTTTT; CDR3: CASSTPTGFHTGELFF
size: .; J: TRBJ1-4; V: TRBV7-2; D: TRBD1; DNA: TGTGCCAGCACCCCAGACAGGGGTGAAAAACTGTTTTTT; CDR3: CASTPDRGEKLFF
size: .; J: TRBJ2-1; V: TRBV5-1; D: .; DNA: TGCGCCAGCAGCTCGGCGGAGGACGTCGAGCAGTTCTTC; CDR3: CASSSAEDVEQFF
size: .; J: TRBJ2-5; V: TRBV7-9; D: .; DNA: TGTGCCAGCAGTGAGCAGGGGGAGGATAAGACCCAGTACTTC; CDR3: CASSEQGEDKTQYF
size: .; J: TRBJ2-3; V: TRBV6-4; D: .; DNA: TGTGCCAGCAGCTCCGGTTACAGCTCAGATACGCAGTATTTT; CDR3: CASSSGYSSDTQYF
size: once; J: TRBJ2-1; V: TRBV5-8; D: .; DNA: TGTGCCAGTCTGCGGGGCTCCTACAATGAGCAGTTCTTC; CDR3: CASLRGSYNEQFF
size: .; J: TRBJ1-1; V: TRBV27; D: .; DNA: TGTGCCAGCAACCCCTGGGGAGGCACTGAAGCTTTCTTT; CDR3: CASNPWGGTEAFF
size: .; J: TRBJ2-5; V: TRBV5-1; D: .; DNA: TGCGCCAGCAGCTTGGACACAGGGTGGGAGACCCAGTACTTC; CDR3: CASSLDTGWETQYF
size: .; J: TRBJ1-1; V: TRBV7-7; D: .; DNA: TGTGCTAGCAGCTTCCAGGTGAACACTGAAGCTTTCTTT; CDR3: CASSFQVNTEAFF
size: .; J: TRBJ2-7; V: TRBV27; D: .; DNA: TGTGCCAGCAGTTTATCCTCTCGAGGGCTCCTCCCCTACGAGCAGTACTTC; CDR3: CASSLSSRGLLPYEQYF
size: few; J: TRBJ2-7; V: TRBV7-2; D: TRBD2; DNA: TGTGCCAGCAGCTTAGCTAGCGGGGATTCCTACGAGCAGTACTTC; CDR3: CASSLASGDSYEQYF